The clone carrying this TCR beta chain came up many times. Its antigen is not known. A single run covered 15-18 subjects with over 170 million TCR-beta sequences. TCRdb re-called the 5' RACE reads through MiXCR, storing one row per CDR3 protein. The table shows over 55,000 distinct CDR3 sequences, with roughly 10% occurring only once. Regarding time point: longitudinal time-point 1 (baseline). The unsorted libraries were made from 2 million PBMCs kept at -80 C. These data come from a study of neurological immune-mediated disorders. Study-level findings and limits: Healthy controls had more TCR clonal expansion than multiple sclerosis, which showed the least, whereas HTLV-1-associated myelopathy showed the most.

This TCR came from a man aged 25 to 45 in good health. Sequences were obtained from PBMCs.

CDR3 in amino acids: CASSQDQVVDTQYF. The CDR3 nucleotides read TGTGCCAGCAGCCAAGACCAGGTCGTAGATACGCAGTATTTT. The chain couples TRBV14 to TRBJ2-3; no firm D call. The V gene's germline CDR1 is SGHDN and CDR2 FVKESK. The CDR3 length is 14 residues. V was trimmed by 0 bases and J by 5 bases, leaving 9 bases between them.